Listed below are T cell receptor beta chains from one sample, sequenced in a study of blood T cell repertoires in COVID-19. Sequencing was performed with immunoSEQ multiplex PCR; in TCRdb, only in-frame clones are kept and a portion is missing. The sample carries over 250,000 clones, 80% to 90% recorded once. Sequenced: peripheral blood. These receptors all stem from a woman between 70 and 85 years old with COVID-19, enrolled during active disease. Each CDR3 is given with its conserved first and last residue. Clone size is shown for a subset of rows, as once, few, many or a class of expanded clone.

clone size	V gene	J gene	CDR3 protein
once	TRBV12-1	TRBJ1-1	CASSFRGYTEAFF
NA	TRBV7-9	TRBJ2-3	CASSPQPGTQYF
NA	TRBV10-3	TRBJ1-5	CAISVSGGNQPQHF
NA	TRBV11-2	TRBJ2-1	CASSLAYPYNEQFF
once	TRBV27	TRBJ2-1	CASSLRQGLGNEQFF
NA	TRBV10-3	TRBJ1-2	CAISVTGGDYGYTF
NA	TRBV6-1	TRBJ1-3	CASSESSDLGNTIYF
NA	TRBV30	TRBJ2-5	CAWSAGGQETQYF
NA	TRBV4-1	TRBJ1-1	CASSQRHDGTEAFF
NA	TRBV7-2	TRBJ2-7	CASSPGVPYEQYF
NA	TRBV28	TRBJ2-1	CASFAHRVRGDEQFF
NA	TRBV5-4	TRBJ1-1	CASSHRQVDTEAFF
once	TRBV27	TRBJ1-5	CASSSQTGGGQPQHF
NA	TRBV9	TRBJ2-5	CASSFSGTEETQYF
NA	TRBV4-1	TRBJ1-1	CASSQVAPTEAFF
NA	TRBV7-2	TRBJ2-3	CASSPSGTTTDTQYF
NA	TRBV6-5	TRBJ2-3	CASSLTGEAQYF
NA	TRBV4-1	TRBJ2-1	CATSPWRLAGMNEQFF
NA	TRBV5-4	TRBJ1-1	CASSSDRRTEAFF
NA	TRBV7-9	TRBJ1-5	CASSLGGRGRFNQPQHF
once	TRBV10-1	TRBJ2-7	CASSESLAGSEQYF
once	TRBV4-3	TRBJ1-2	CASSLLGQGIWGYTF
NA	TRBV2	TRBJ1-5	CASSAGGGGNQPQHF
NA	TRBV7-2	TRBJ1-2	CASSLRDIPGPSGYTF
NA	TRBV15	TRBJ2-5	CATSPLTSLQETQYF
NA	TRBV7-9	TRBJ2-1	CASSSDVRGIEQFF